Each of the 21 T cell receptor beta chains below was sequenced from the same sample in a study of T cell repertoires in cytomegalovirus infection. In TCRdb, the reads were re-called with MiXCR into one record per CDR3 protein. The data contain about 330,000 distinct CDR3 sequences, roughly 36% of them singletons. No antigen is known for these receptors. The specimen was cultured PBMCs, collected from culture after CMV antigen stimulation. Receptors were obtained from a human donor in good health (CMV status not recorded). Some clones in this sample may be carry-over from other donors' samples.

The table lists this clonotype with a few counts. The rearrangement joins TRBV5-6 to TRBJ2-1; 7 positions agree with TRBD1. CDR1 is SGHDT and CDR2 is YYEEEE in the germline V gene. The CDR3 contains 14 residues. Losses at the gene ends were 2 bases for V and 5 bases for J; bases not matched to a gene: 4. The CDR3 spells CASSFPTGDNEQFF. CDR3 nucleotides: TGTGCCAGCAGCTTCCCCACAGGGGACAATGAGCAGTTCTTC.

The rearrangement links TRBV28 to TRBJ2-5; D might be TRBD1 (6 bases). V lost 4 bases, J lost 4 bases, and 13 bases lay in between. This CDR3 is 14 amino acids long. Germline CDR1 MDHEN, CDR2 SYDVKM. For the CDR3, the DNA is TGTGCCAGCAGTTCAACAGGGTCAGGAGAGACCCAGTACTTC. Protein sequence: CASSSTGSGETQYF.

This clonotype appeared a few times. This rearrangement joins TRBV7-8 to TRBJ1-5; D is possibly TRBD1 (5 bases). The CDR3 loop spans 15 amino acids. Germline CDR1 and CDR2: SGHVS and FQNEAQ. V was cut by 5 bases and J by 2 bases, with 13 bases left in between. In DNA, the CDR3 is TGTGCCAGCAGCGTAGGGGAAGTCGGCAATCAGCCCCAGCATTTT. This translates into CASSVGEVGNQPQHF.

The J gene is TRBJ2-3, the V gene TRBV5-1, with TRBD2 identical over 12 bases. Losses at the gene ends were 1 base for V and 5 bases for J; bases not matched to a gene: 5. Germline CDR1 SGHRS, CDR2 YFSETQ. The CDR3 has 16 amino acids. The CDR3 is CASSLKTSGSKDTQYF. CDR3 in DNA: TGCGCCAGCAGCTTGAAGACTAGCGGGAGTAAAGATACGCAGTATTTT.

This clonotype was counted only a few times. The chain combines TRBV12-3 or TRBV12-4 with TRBJ2-7; no definite D call. V was clipped by 1 base and J by 5 bases, with 9 bases between them. CDR3 size: 13 residues. CDR3 sequence: CASSLGGQNEQYF. CDR3 coding DNA: TGTGCCAGCAGTTTAGGGGGTCAGAACGAGCAGTACTTC.

This clonotype was found many times. The chain employs TRBV7-2 and TRBJ2-3; no clear D gene. Trimming took off 5 bases at V and 2 bases at J, with 2 bases between the two ends. The CDR3 has 11 residues. Germline values: CDR1 SGHTA, CDR2 FQGNSA. The DNA for the CDR3 is TGTGCCAGCAGCCCCACAGATACGCAGTATTTT. Amino acids: CASSPTDTQYF.

The chain has TRBV6-2 or TRBV6-3 and TRBJ2-1; 10 bases align to TRBD2. CDR1 and CDR2 from the germline V gene are MNHEY and SVGEGT. This CDR3 is 21 amino acids long. The J segment lost 12 bases and the V segment lost 0 bases, leaving 26 bases of the junction unmatched. This CDR3 is CASSYSRLLAGTPSQLMRQFF. CDR3 sequence (DNA): TGTGCCAGCAGTTACTCCCGCTTACTAGCGGGAACACCCTCGCAATTAATGAGGCAGTTCTTC.

The V gene is TRBV12-5, the J gene TRBJ1-1; D might be TRBD1 (5 bases). CDR1 LGHNT and CDR2 FRNRAP come from the germline V gene. Trimming took 5 bases from V and 3 from J, leaving 16 bases between them. The CDR3 contains 15 residues. CDR3 residues: CASGPGVGQDTEAFF. CDR3 DNA sequence: TGTGCTAGTGGTCCGGGGGTGGGGCAGGACACTGAAGCTTTCTTT.

The sample holds a few counts of this clonotype. The gene calls are TRBV5-4 and TRBJ2-3, with 7 bases aligning to TRBD2. The CDR3 is made up of 15 amino acids. Germline V gene data show CDR1 as SGHNT and CDR2 as YYREEE (reference sequence). The junction had 9 bases not matched to a gene; V was cut back by 5 bases and J by 3 bases. CDR3 nucleotides: TGTGCCAGCAGGTCTAGGCTAGCGGATACAGATACGCAGTATTTT. Its protein product is CASRSRLADTDTQYF.

This clonotype was counted between two and nine times. V gene TRBV28 combines with J gene TRBJ1-4, with D unclear. CDR1 and CDR2 from the germline V gene are MDHEN and SYDVKM. The CDR3 contains 16 residues. The ends were cut back, 6 bases at V and 2 bases at J, with 16 bases in the middle. CDR3 sequence (DNA): TGTGCCAGCAGATTGTTATCGGGAGGGACTAATGAAAAACTGTTTTTT. It encodes CASRLLSGGTNEKLFF.

In its sample, this clonotype was seen a few times. The chain links TRBV9 to TRBJ1-2; 7 bases match TRBD1. In germline, CDR1 is SGDLS, CDR2 YYNGEE. The trim removed 3 bases at V and 8 bases at J, leaving 10 bases unmatched. CDR3 length equals 14 residues. CDR3 in amino acids: CASSANQGVFGYTF. The CDR3 coding sequence is TGTGCCAGCAGCGCCAATCAGGGGGTGTTCGGCTACACCTTC.

The V and J genes are TRBV5-6 and TRBJ2-1; 15 bases map to TRBD2. Germline V gene data show CDR1 as SGHDT and CDR2 as YYEEEE. The CDR3 loop spans 17 amino acids. Germline trimming cut 2 bases from V and 7 bases from J; bases unmatched to any gene: 7. This chain's CDR3 is CASSFRGTSGRKNEQFF. Written as DNA, the CDR3 is TGTGCCAGCAGCTTTCGAGGGACTAGCGGGAGGAAAAATGAGCAGTTCTTC.

The rearrangement uses TRBV20-1 and TRBJ2-1; 8 positions agree with TRBD2. The V gene end was trimmed by 0 bases and the J gene end by 7 bases; junction bases not matched to a gene: 8. The CDR3 is 15 amino acids. CDR1 is DFQATT and CDR2 is SNEGSKA in the germline V gene (reference sequence). CDR3: CSARDHNGRANEQFF. In DNA form, the CDR3 reads TGCAGTGCTAGAGACCACAACGGGAGGGCTAATGAGCAGTTCTTC.

This chain links TRBV14 with TRBJ2-3, with 11 bases fitting TRBD2. Germline V gene data show CDR1 as SGHDN and CDR2 as FVKESK. With V trimmed by 1 base and J by 4 bases, 4 bases remained unmatched. CDR3 length equals 16 residues. This CDR3 is CASSQVPGLAADTQYF. CDR3 DNA: TGTGCCAGCAGCCAAGTACCGGGACTAGCGGCAGATACGCAGTATTTT.

V and J are TRBV2 and TRBJ2-1, with 9 positions matching TRBD2. V dropped 6 bases and J dropped 8; count of bases not matched to a gene: 14. This CDR3 is built from 16 residues. Germline values: CDR1 SNHLY, CDR2 FYNNEI. This chain's CDR3 is CASSPVGSGRGDEQFF. The DNA of the CDR3 is TGTGCCAGCAGCCCCGTTGGTAGCGGGAGAGGCGATGAGCAGTTCTTC.

There are a few counts of this clonotype. J is TRBJ2-1 and V is TRBV7-2; tentatively, D is TRBD2 (7 bases). Germline loops: CDR1 SGHTA, CDR2 FQGNSA. V was clipped by 4 bases and J by 8 bases, with 18 bases between them. CDR3 length equals 15 residues. In DNA form, the CDR3 reads TGTGCCAGCAGCTCCCTAGGGGGGGGGGACCATGAGCAGTTCTTC. This gives the protein CASSSLGGGDHEQFF.

The chain is built from TRBV19 and TRBJ1-1; D might be TRBD1 (6 bases). V lost 6 bases and J 1 base, leaving 15 bases between the germline ends. The CDR3 has 15 amino acids. Germline V gene lookup returns CDR1 LNHDA and CDR2 SQIVND (reference sequence). CDR3 residues: CASRQGSVWNTEAFF. CDR3 in DNA: TGTGCCAGTAGGCAGGGGAGTGTGTGGAACACTGAAGCTTTCTTT.

The genes are TRBV7-2 and TRBJ2-1; 8 nucleotides match TRBD2. The CDR3 covers 14 residues. Trimming cost V 4 bases and J 9 bases; bases outside gene matches: 8. Per the germline V gene, CDR1 is SGHTA and CDR2 is FQGNSA. The CDR3 sequence: CASSWGLEVGEQFF. The CDR3 coding sequence is TGTGCCAGCAGCTGGGGACTAGAAGTGGGTGAGCAGTTCTTC.

This clonotype was counted between two and nine times. The chain combines TRBV7-2 with TRBJ2-7, with TRBD2 identical over 7 bases. V lost 5 bases, J lost 0 bases, and 1 base stayed unmatched. Germline lookup yields CDR1 SGHTA and CDR2 FQGNSA. The CDR3 spans 13 residues. The CDR3 here is CASSRDYSYEQYV. The DNA of the CDR3 is TGTGCCAGCAGCCGGGACTACTCCTACGAGCAGTACGTC.

This chain connects TRBV19 to TRBJ1-5; TRBD1 matches 10 bases. The germline V gene has CDR1 LNHDA and CDR2 SQIVND (reference sequence). V lost 4 bases and J lost 2; bases outside the gene matches: 5. The CDR3 covers 16 residues. CDR3 in DNA: TGTGCCAGTAGTACTATAGGGACAGGGGGCAATCAGCCCCAGCATTTT. Its protein product is CASSTIGTGGNQPQHF.

The rearrangement joins TRBV4-2 to TRBJ2-2; D remains unclear. CDR3 length: 18 residues. The germline V gene has CDR1 LGHNA and CDR2 YNFKEQ. Trimming shortened V by 2 bases and J by 0 bases, and 16 bases separated the two germline ends. CDR3: CASSQRPVTGANTGELFF. The CDR3 region has the DNA TGTGCCAGCAGCCAACGGCCTGTAACTGGAGCGAACACCGGGGAGCTGTTTTTT.